The 24 T cell receptor beta chains below come from one sample, sequenced in a study of blood T cell repertoires in COVID-19 (dated by TCRdb to about 2020). Libraries were built with the immunoSEQ multiplex PCR assay. TCRdb limited this immuneACCESS table to in-frame rearrangements with V and J called. A share of clones is missing; checked studies link under half to unresolved V genes, and the rest is unexplained. This sample has 200,000 to 250,000 clones in its table, and around 82% of those were observed once. The ten largest clones capture 3.6% of the sample. The sequenced sample was peripheral blood. The receptor source for this set is a woman older than 75 with acute or convalescent COVID-19.

The V call is TRBV27, the J call TRBJ1-6; no firm D call. Looked up from germline, CDR1 is MNHEY and CDR2 is SMNVEV (reference sequence). This CDR3 has 15 amino acids. Trimming removed 6 bases from V and 5 bases from J, with 14 bases in between. In DNA form, the CDR3 reads TGTGCCAGCAGGCCTTATCTTCGGGATAATTCACCCCTCCACTTT. It specifies CASRPYLRDNSPLHF.

This rearrangement joins TRBV24-1 to TRBJ1-2, with TRBD1 matching 9 bases. Germline CDR1 KGHDR, CDR2 SFDVKD. This CDR3 has 16 residues. Unmatched junction bases numbered 5, after V lost 1 base and J lost 3 bases. The DNA for the CDR3 is TGTGCCACCAGTGATTTTGGACAGGGGAGAGACTATGGCTACACCTTC. Residues: CATSDFGQGRDYGYTF.

This clone was observed a handful of times. The V gene is TRBV19, the J gene TRBJ2-7; 7 nucleotides match TRBD2. The CDR3 is 14 residues long. Germline CDR1 LNHDA, CDR2 SQIVND (reference sequence). Trimming at V came to 6 bases and at J to 9 bases, leaving 14 bases not matched to a gene. The CDR3 loop is CASSGTISRRLQYF. The CDR3 DNA reads as TGTGCCAGTAGCGGGACTATCTCACGTAGATTGCAGTACTTC.

This clone appeared a single time. The chain has TRBV2 and TRBJ1-2; D is unclear. Trimming removed 7 bases at V and 0 bases at J, with 12 bases between. The CDR3 is made up of 14 amino acids. Germline lookup yields CDR1 SNHLY and CDR2 FYNNEI. CDR3 region: CASTIRQANYGYTF. In DNA form, the CDR3 reads TGTGCCAGCACCATTCGACAAGCTAACTATGGCTACACCTTC.

The rearrangement joins TRBV28 to TRBJ2-2, with a possible D match to TRBD1 (6 bases). The V gene lost 4 bases and the J gene lost 8 bases, with 11 bases spanning the gap. CDR3 size: 13 residues. The germline V gene has CDR1 MDHEN and CDR2 SYDVKM. CDR3 sequence reads: CASSSSGAGELFF. CDR3 coding DNA: TGTGCCAGCAGTTCTTCAGGGGCGGGGGAGCTGTTTTTT.

A single count supports this clone. CDR3 sequence (DNA): TGTGCCAGCAGGTGGACAGTGACTGACACTGAAGCTTTCTTT. Protein product: CASRWTVTDTEAFF. The chain is built from TRBV2 and TRBJ1-1, with D tentatively TRBD1 (6 bases). Trimming cost V 6 bases and J 3 bases, with 14 bases left between them. Germline assignment: CDR1 SNHLY and CDR2 FYNNEI. The CDR3 totals 14 residues.

The chain is built from TRBV11-2 and TRBJ2-5; 7 bases line up with TRBD1. CDR1 is SGHAT, CDR2 FQNNGV, per germline. This CDR3 contains 14 residues. The V segment lost 4 bases and the J segment 5 bases; nucleotides outside the gene matches: 7. The CDR3 DNA is TGTGCCAGCAGCTCCCGACAGGGTAGTGAGACCCAGTACTTC. This translates into CASSSRQGSETQYF. Using reference TRBV11-2 and TRBJ2-5 for the parts outside the CDR3, the full variable domain is EAGVAQSPRYKIIEKRQSVAFWCNPISGHATLYWYQQILGQGPKLLIQFQNNGVVDDSQLPKDRFSAERLKGVDSTLKIQPAKLEDSAVYLCASSSRQGSETQYFGPGTRLLVL.

The CDR3 DNA reads TGTGCCATCAGTCCGGGGAGGGAAGAGCAGTACTTC. Encoded protein: CAISPGREEQYF. V gene TRBV10-3 combines with J gene TRBJ2-7; TRBD2 agrees at 7 bases. Germline V lookup: CDR1 ENHRY, CDR2 SYGVKD. J lost 7 bases, V lost 5 bases, and 5 bases had no gene match. The CDR3 sequence is 12 residues long.

The chain carries TRBV3-1 (or the pseudogene TRBV3-2) and TRBJ2-3; the D gene is possibly TRBD2 (7 bases). Germline values: CDR1 LGHDT, CDR2 YNNKEL (reference sequence). CDR3 length: 16 residues. The germline V and J ends were trimmed by 1 base and 0 bases, with 11 bases remaining between them. CDR3 bases: TGTGCCAGCAGCCAAGGAGGGGGGGCTAGCACAGATACGCAGTATTTT. It encodes CASSQGGGASTDTQYF.

This clone was recorded a few times. This chain's CDR3 is CASSQVLTRVDQPQHF. The CDR3 nucleotides are TGCGCCAGCAGCCAAGTTCTGACCAGGGTCGATCAGCCCCAGCATTTT. V gene TRBV4-1 combines with J gene TRBJ1-5; perhaps TRBD1 as D (5 bases). Trimming removed 1 base at V and 5 bases at J, with 15 bases between. Germline CDR1 and CDR2: MGHRA and YSYEKL. This CDR3 has 16 amino acids.

The rearrangement links TRBV10-3 to TRBJ2-5; the match to TRBD2 covers 11 bases. The CDR3 has 14 residues. The ends lost 4 bases at V and 7 bases at J; junction bases unmatched: 5. Germline V CDR1 and CDR2: ENHRY, SYGVKD. The CDR3 nucleotides are TGTGCCATCAGTGTTGAACTAGCGGGGGTGACCCAGTACTTC. Amino acids: CAISVELAGVTQYF.

The chain combines TRBV6-1 with TRBJ1-2; D is ambiguous. The CDR3 covers 13 residues. The germline V gene has CDR1 MNHNS and CDR2 SASEGT. The V end lost 3 bases, the J end lost 5 bases, and 10 bases lay between the germline ends. CDR3 in amino acids: CASSERQVYGYTF. CDR3 in DNA: TGTGCCAGCAGTGAGCGTCAGGTATATGGCTACACCTTC.

The J gene is TRBJ1-2, the V gene TRBV19; 7 bases are shared with TRBD1. V lost 8 bases, J lost 6 bases, and 9 bases stayed unmatched. This CDR3 region has 13 residues. CDR1 LNHDA and CDR2 SQIVND come from the germline V gene (reference sequence). CDR3 nucleotides: TGTGCCAGTGTTAGACTCGGACAGGATGGCTACACCTTC. It specifies CASVRLGQDGYTF.

The chain has TRBV24-1 and TRBJ2-3; 8 bases match TRBD2. J lost 1 base, V lost 9 bases, and 5 bases had no gene match. This CDR3 comprises 14 residues. Germline V gene lookup returns CDR1 KGHDR and CDR2 SFDVKD. The CDR3 bases are TGTGCCACCGCCGGGGGGGCCCGCACAGATACGCAGTATTTT. Protein sequence: CATAGGARTDTQYF.

This chain uses TRBV9 with TRBJ1-5, with D uncertain. Trimming removed 2 bases from V and 0 bases from J, with 3 bases in between. There are 13 residues in the CDR3. Looked up from germline, CDR1 is SGDLS and CDR2 is YYNGEE. The CDR3 loop is CASSVSSNQPQHF. The CDR3 DNA sequence: TGTGCCAGCAGCGTCTCTAGCAATCAGCCCCAGCATTTT.

This clone occurred a few times. The gene calls are TRBV4-3 and TRBJ1-2; weak D call: TRBD1 (5 bases). CDR3 length equals 14 residues. In germline, CDR1 is LGHNA, CDR2 YSLEER. Trimming pared 0 bases from V and 3 bases from J, leaving 8 bases between. The chain's CDR3 is CASSQDPRDYGYTF. CDR3 DNA sequence: TGCGCCAGCAGCCAAGATCCCAGGGACTATGGCTACACCTTC.

This chain links TRBV6-1 with TRBJ2-5; 8 bases map to TRBD1. V shed 3 bases, J shed 5 bases, and the junction held 5 bases outside the gene matches. CDR3 length equals 14 residues. Germline CDR1 is MNHNS and CDR2 is SASEGT. CDR3: CASSETGVRETQYF. The CDR3 DNA reads as TGTGCCAGCAGTGAGACAGGGGTTCGGGAGACCCAGTACTTC.

The gene calls are TRBV19 and TRBJ2-1, with 9 positions matching TRBD1. CDR1 is LNHDA and CDR2 is SQIVND in the germline V gene (reference sequence). The CDR3 is 16 amino acids. V lost 5 bases, J lost 0 bases, and 5 bases stayed unmatched. DNA of the CDR3: TGTGCCAGTAGTGCGTTACAGGGGGCCTCCTACAATGAGCAGTTCTTC. It yields the protein CASSALQGASYNEQFF.

The rearrangement joins TRBV6-5 to TRBJ1-1, with D unresolved. The CDR3 loop spans 13 amino acids. V was trimmed by 5 bases and J by 1 base, leaving 8 bases between them. Germline CDR1 is MNHEY and CDR2 is SVGAGI. The CDR3 is CASSPSGNTEAFF. CDR3 DNA: TGTGCCAGCAGTCCCTCGGGGAACACTGAAGCTTTCTTT.

The count of this clone is one. V gene TRBV3-1 (or the pseudogene TRBV3-2) combines with J gene TRBJ1-2; no clear D gene. V was clipped by 1 base and J by 6 bases, with 12 bases between them. This CDR3 region has 14 residues. Germline assignment: CDR1 LGHDT and CDR2 YNNKEL (reference sequence). The CDR3 sequence is CASSQARSSHGYTF. CDR3 bases: TGTGCCAGCAGCCAAGCTAGATCATCGCATGGCTACACCTTC.

This clone was picked up a small number of times. J is TRBJ2-2 and V is TRBV7-3; no clear D. From germline, CDR1 is SGHTA and CDR2 FQGTGA. The V end was cut by 4 bases, the J end by 0 bases, with 12 bases between. CDR3 size: 16 residues. The CDR3 DNA sequence: TGTGCCAGCAGCTACCTGAGCCCGGCGAACACCGGGGAGCTGTTTTTT. Encoded protein: CASSYLSPANTGELFF.

The chain links TRBV19 to TRBJ1-2; 8 nucleotides match TRBD1. Germline trimming cut 1 base from V and 3 bases from J; bases unmatched to any gene: 4. The CDR3 length is 15 residues. Germline CDR1 LNHDA, CDR2 SQIVND (reference sequence). The CDR3 DNA sequence: TGTGCCAGTAGTATAGTCCCGACAGGGGACTATGGCTACACCTTC. This sequence encodes CASSIVPTGDYGYTF.

The chain employs TRBV5-1 and TRBJ1-1; D remains unclear. CDR3 length: 14 residues. V was pared by 4 bases and J by 11 bases, with 21 bases between. Germline loops: CDR1 SGHRS, CDR2 YFSETQ. CDR3 bases: TGCGCCAGCAGCCAAGACAACGCTTACGGCGGGGCTTTCTTT. Protein sequence: CASSQDNAYGGAFF.

The DNA of the CDR3 is TGTGCCTGGAGTGGAAGGTTGAGGGATACGCAGTATTTT. Amino acids: CAWSGRLRDTQYF. The chain combines TRBV30 with TRBJ2-3; D ambiguous. The V gene's germline CDR1 is GTSNPN and CDR2 SVGIG (reference sequence). The CDR3 runs 13 residues. V lost 1 base and J 6 bases, leaving 11 bases between the germline ends.